Listed here is a single T cell receptor (beta chain). Its antigen is unknown. Primers used in a second PCR of about 6 to 11 cycles were a sample-barcoded 5' primer and a J-beta primer mix. TCRdb re-analysed the 5' RACE reads in MiXCR, keeping a single row per CDR3 protein. The sample comprises about 730,000 distinct CDR3 sequences, about 42% of which are singletons, and more than 20% rests with the top ten. This specimen belongs to a study of blood T cells in healthy people across ages. Across the whole study: About one barcoded TCR beta cDNA was captured per two T cells. Study conclusions and caveats: Researchers deemed the diversity estimates from one million T cells underestimates.

The draw of peripheral blood yielded roughly 10 milliliters from each donor. This sequence originates from a woman in her fifties or sixties in good health. Sequences were obtained from blood.

This CDR3 is CATSRDFEVQYF. In nucleotides, the CDR3 is TGTGCCACCAGCAGAGATTTTGAGGTGCAGTACTTC. The chain carries TRBV15 and TRBJ2-7; D is ambiguous. The CDR3 has 12 residues. Germline-derived CDR1 and CDR2 are LNHNV and YYDKDF (reference sequence). The germline V and J ends were trimmed by 0 bases and 9 bases, with 9 bases remaining between them.